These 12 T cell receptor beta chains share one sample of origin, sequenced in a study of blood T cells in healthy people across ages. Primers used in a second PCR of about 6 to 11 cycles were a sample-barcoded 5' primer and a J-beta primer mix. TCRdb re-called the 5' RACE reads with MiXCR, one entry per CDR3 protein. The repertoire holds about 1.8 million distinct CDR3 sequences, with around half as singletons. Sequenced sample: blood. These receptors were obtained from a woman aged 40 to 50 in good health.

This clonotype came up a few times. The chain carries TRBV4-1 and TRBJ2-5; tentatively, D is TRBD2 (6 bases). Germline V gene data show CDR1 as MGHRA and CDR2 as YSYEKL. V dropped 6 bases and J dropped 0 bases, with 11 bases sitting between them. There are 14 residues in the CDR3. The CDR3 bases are TGCGCCAGCAGTAAGGACTACGACCAAGAGACCCAGTACTTC. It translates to CASSKDYDQETQYF.

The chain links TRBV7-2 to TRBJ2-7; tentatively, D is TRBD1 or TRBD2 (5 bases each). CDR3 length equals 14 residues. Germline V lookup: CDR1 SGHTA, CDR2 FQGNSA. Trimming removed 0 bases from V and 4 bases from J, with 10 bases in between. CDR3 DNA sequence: TGTGCCAGCAGCTTAGCGCAGAGGGGATACGAGCAGTACTTC. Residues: CASSLAQRGYEQYF.

The CDR3, as DNA: TGTGCCAGCAGCGTCGCACAGGGGAGCATCGGTTCACCCCTCCACTTT. Translation gives CASSVAQGSIGSPLHF. The chain uses TRBV9 and TRBJ1-6; 7 nucleotides agree with TRBD1. The CDR3 consists of 16 residues. J lost 9 bases, V lost 2 bases, and 11 bases had no gene match. Germline-derived CDR1 and CDR2 are SGDLS and YYNGEE.

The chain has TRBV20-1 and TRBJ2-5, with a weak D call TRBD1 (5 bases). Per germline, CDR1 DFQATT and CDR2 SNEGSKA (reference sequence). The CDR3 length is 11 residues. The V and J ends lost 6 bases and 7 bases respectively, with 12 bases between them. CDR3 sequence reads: CSAPRAATQYF. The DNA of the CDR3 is TGCAGTGCACCCAGGGCGGCGACCCAGTACTTC.

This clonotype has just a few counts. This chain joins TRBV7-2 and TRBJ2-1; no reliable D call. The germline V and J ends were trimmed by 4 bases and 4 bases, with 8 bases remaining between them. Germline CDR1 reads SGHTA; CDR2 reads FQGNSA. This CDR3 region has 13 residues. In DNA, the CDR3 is TGTGCCAGCAGCTCTACCAATTACAATGAGCAGTTCTTC. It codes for CASSSTNYNEQFF.

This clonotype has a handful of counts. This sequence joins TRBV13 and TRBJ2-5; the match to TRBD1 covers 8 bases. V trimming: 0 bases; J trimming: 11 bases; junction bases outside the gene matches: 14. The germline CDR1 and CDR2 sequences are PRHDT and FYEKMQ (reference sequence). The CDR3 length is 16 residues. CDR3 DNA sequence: TGTGCCAGCAGCTTAGGCCTTTCTCAGGGGGCCGGGGAGCAGTACTTC. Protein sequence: CASSLGLSQGAGEQYF. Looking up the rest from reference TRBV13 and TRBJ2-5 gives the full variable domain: AAGVIQSPRHLIKEKRETATLKCYPIPRHDTVYWYQQGPGQDPQFLISFYEKMQSDKGSIPDRFSAQQFSDYHSELNMSSLELGDSALYFCASSLGLSQGAGEQYFGPGTRLLVL.

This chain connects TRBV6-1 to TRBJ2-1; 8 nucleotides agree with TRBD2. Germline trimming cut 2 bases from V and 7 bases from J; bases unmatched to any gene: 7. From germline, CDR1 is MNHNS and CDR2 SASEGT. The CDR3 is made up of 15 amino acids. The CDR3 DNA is TGTGCCAGCAGTGAATGGCGGGGGGCGGGGAATGAGCAGTTCTTC. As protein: CASSEWRGAGNEQFF.

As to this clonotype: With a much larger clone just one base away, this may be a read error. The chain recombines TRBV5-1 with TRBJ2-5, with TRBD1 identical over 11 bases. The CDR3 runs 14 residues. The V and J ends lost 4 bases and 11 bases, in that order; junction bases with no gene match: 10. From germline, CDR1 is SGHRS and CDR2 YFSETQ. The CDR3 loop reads CASSLRDRGTEQYF. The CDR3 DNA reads TGCGCCAGCAGCCTTCGGGACAGGGGGACTGAGCAGTACTTC.

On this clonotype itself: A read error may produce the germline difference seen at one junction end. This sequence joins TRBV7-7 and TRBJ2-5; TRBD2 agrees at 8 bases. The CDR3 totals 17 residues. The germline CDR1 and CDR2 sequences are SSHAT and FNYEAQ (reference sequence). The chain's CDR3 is CASSLALSGGGTETQYF. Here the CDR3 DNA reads TGTGCTAGCAGCTTAGCGTTAAGCGGGGGAGGTACAGAGACCCAGTACTTC.

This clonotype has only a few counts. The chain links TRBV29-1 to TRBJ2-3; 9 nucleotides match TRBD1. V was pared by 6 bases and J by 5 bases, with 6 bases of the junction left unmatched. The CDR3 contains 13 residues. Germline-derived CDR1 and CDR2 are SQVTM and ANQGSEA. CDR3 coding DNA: TGCAGCGTGGCCGGGACAGGGCGAGATACGCAGTATTTT. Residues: CSVAGTGRDTQYF.

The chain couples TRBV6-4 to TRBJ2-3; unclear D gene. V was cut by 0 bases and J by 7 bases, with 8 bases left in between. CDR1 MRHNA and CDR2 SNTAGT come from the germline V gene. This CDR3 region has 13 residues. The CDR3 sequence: CASSDSPSNTQYF. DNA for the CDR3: TGTGCCAGCAGTGACTCGCCTAGTAATACGCAGTATTTT.

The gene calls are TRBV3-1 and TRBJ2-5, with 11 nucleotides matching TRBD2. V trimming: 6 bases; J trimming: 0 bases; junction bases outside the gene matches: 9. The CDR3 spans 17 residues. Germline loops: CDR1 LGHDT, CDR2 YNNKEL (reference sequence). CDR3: CASSLTRLAGYQETQYF. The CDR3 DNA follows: TGTGCCAGCAGTCTTACCCGACTAGCGGGGTACCAAGAGACCCAGTACTTC.